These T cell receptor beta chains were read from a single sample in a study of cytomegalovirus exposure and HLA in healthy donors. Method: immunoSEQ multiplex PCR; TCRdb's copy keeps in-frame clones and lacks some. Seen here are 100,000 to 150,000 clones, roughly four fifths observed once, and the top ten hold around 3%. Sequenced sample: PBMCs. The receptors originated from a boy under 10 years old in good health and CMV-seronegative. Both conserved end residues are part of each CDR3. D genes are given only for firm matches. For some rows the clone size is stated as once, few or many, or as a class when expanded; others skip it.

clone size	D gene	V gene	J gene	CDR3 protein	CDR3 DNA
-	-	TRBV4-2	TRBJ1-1	CASSRILQGNTEAFF	TGTGCCAGCAGCCGAATTCTACAGGGGAACACTGAAGCTTTCTTT
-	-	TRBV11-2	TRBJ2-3	CASSRPSGDTDTQYF	TGTGCCAGCAGCCGGCCAAGCGGCGACACAGATACGCAGTATTTT
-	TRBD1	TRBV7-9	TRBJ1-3	CASSLGTGGGNTIYF	TGTGCCAGCAGCTTAGGGACAGGGGGTGGAAACACCATATATTTT
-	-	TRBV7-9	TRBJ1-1	CASSLAALTEAFF	TGTGCCAGCAGCTTAGCAGCGTTAACTGAAGCTTTCTTT
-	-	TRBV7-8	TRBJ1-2	CASSWAENYGYTF	TGTGCCAGCAGCTGGGCCGAGAACTATGGCTACACCTTC
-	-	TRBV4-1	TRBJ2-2	CASSLRRGLGELFF	TGCGCCAGCAGCCTCCGAAGGGGTCTCGGGGAGCTGTTTTTT
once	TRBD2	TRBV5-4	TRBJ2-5	CASSLTLAGQETQYF	TGTGCCAGCAGCTTAACTTTAGCGGGGCAAGAGACCCAGTACTTC
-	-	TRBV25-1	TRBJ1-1	CASSDSHSRPLVAEAFF	TGTGCCAGCAGTGACTCCCACTCGAGGCCCCTGGTGGCTGAAGCTTTCTTT
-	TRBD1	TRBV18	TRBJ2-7	CASSLGTDYEQYF	TGTGCCAGCTCACTGGGGACAGATTACGAGCAGTACTTC
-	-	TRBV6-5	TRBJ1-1	CASSYPTSQGTVEAFF	TGTGCCAGCAGTTACCCGACGTCACAGGGTACGGTCGAGGCTTTCTTT
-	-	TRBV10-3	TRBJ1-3	CAISGRGGEGNTIYF	TGTGCCATCAGTGGGCGAGGGGGAGAAGGAAACACCATATATTTT
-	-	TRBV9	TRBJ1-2	CASSVGRTLYGYTF	TGTGCCAGCAGCGTAGGGAGGACCCTCTATGGCTACACCTTC
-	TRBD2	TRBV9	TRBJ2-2	CASSVAGLAVVTGELFF	TGTGCCAGCAGCGTCGCCGGACTAGCGGTCGTCACCGGGGAGCTGTTTTTT
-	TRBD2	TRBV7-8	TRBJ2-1	CASSLGFGGGYNEQFF	TGTGCCAGCAGCTTAGGTTTCGGGGGAGGGTACAATGAGCAGTTCTTC
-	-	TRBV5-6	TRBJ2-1	CASSLAPFSESSYNEQFF	TGTGCCAGCAGCTTGGCCCCCTTTAGCGAGTCCTCCTACAATGAGCAGTTCTTC
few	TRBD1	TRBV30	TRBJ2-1	CAWTGTAPYNEQFF	TGTGCCTGGACCGGGACAGCTCCTTACAATGAGCAGTTCTTC
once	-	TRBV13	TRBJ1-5	CASSSYNQPQHF	TGTGCCAGCAGCTCCTATAATCAGCCCCAGCATTTT
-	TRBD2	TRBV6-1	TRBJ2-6	CASSEAGLAGAFSGANVLTF	TGTGCCAGCAGTGAAGCGGGACTAGCGGGGGCCTTCTCTGGGGCCAACGTCCTGACTTTC
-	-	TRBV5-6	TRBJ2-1	CASSPRVVNEQFF	TGTGCCAGCAGCCCCAGGGTCGTTAATGAGCAGTTCTTC
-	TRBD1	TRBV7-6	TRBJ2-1	CASGSPRQGASSYNEQFF	TGTGCCAGCGGCTCGCCGCGACAGGGGGCTAGCTCCTACAATGAGCAGTTCTTC
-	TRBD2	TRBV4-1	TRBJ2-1	CASSHPGLAGNEQFF	TGCGCCAGCAGCCACCCGGGACTAGCGGGCAATGAGCAGTTCTTC
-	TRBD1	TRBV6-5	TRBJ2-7	CASSYSRTGLYEQYF	TGTGCCAGCAGTTACTCGAGGACAGGGCTCTACGAGCAGTACTTC
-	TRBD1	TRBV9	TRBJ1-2	CASSVGIGGVYGYTF	TGTGCCAGCAGCGTAGGAATAGGGGGCGTCTATGGCTACACCTTC
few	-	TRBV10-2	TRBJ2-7	CASSAGRDSYEQYF	TGCGCCAGCAGTGCTGGCAGGGACTCCTACGAGCAGTACTTC